The T cell receptor (beta chain) under discussion was sequenced for a study of blood T cells in healthy people across ages. Through a sample-barcoded 5' primer and a J-beta primer mix, a second PCR was run for roughly 7 to 12 cycles. TCRdb re-called the 5' RACE reads through MiXCR, storing one row per CDR3 protein. This sample has just over 800,000 distinct CDR3 sequences, with under 80% found just once. Germline V gene lookup returns CDR1 MNHEY and CDR2 SMNVEV (reference sequence). This CDR3 is built from 14 residues. V shed 5 bases and J shed 0 bases, with 11 bases lying between them. The chain combines TRBV27 with TRBJ2-7; no reliable D call. Input material: blood. The sequence derives from a man younger than 40 in good health. CDR3 sequence reads: CASSVYRSSYEQYF. CDR3 DNA: TGTGCCAGCAGTGTATATAGGAGCTCCTACGAGCAGTACTTC.